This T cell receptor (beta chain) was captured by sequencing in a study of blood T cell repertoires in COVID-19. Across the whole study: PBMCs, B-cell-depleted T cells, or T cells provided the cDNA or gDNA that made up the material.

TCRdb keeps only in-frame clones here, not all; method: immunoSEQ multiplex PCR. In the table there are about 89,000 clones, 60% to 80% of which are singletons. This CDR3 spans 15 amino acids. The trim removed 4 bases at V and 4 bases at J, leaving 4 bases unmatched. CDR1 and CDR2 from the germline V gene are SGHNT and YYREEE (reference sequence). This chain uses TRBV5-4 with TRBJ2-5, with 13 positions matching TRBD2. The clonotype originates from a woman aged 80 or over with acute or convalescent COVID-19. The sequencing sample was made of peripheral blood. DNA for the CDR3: TGTGCCAGCAGCGCCGGGACTAGCGGGGTAGAGACCCAGTACTTC. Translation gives CASSAGTSGVETQYF.